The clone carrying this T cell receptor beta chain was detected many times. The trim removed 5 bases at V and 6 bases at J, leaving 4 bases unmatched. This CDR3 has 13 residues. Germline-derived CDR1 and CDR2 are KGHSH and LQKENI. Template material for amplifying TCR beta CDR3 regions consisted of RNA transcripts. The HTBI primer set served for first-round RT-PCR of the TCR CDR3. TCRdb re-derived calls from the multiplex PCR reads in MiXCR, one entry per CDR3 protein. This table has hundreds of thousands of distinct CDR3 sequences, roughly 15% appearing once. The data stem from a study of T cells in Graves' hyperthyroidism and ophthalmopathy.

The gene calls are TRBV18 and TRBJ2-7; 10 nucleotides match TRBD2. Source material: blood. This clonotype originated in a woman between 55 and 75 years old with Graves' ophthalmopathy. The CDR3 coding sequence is TGTGCCAGCTCATCCGGGACTAGCGTCGAGCAGTACTTC. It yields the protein CASSSGTSVEQYF. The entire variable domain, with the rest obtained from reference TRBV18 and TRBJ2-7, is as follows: NAGVMQNPRHLVRRRGQEARLRCSPMKGHSHVYWYRQLPEEGLKFMVYLQKENIIDESGMPKERFSAEFPKEGPSILRIQQVVRGDSAAYFCASSSGTSVEQYFGPGTRLTVT.